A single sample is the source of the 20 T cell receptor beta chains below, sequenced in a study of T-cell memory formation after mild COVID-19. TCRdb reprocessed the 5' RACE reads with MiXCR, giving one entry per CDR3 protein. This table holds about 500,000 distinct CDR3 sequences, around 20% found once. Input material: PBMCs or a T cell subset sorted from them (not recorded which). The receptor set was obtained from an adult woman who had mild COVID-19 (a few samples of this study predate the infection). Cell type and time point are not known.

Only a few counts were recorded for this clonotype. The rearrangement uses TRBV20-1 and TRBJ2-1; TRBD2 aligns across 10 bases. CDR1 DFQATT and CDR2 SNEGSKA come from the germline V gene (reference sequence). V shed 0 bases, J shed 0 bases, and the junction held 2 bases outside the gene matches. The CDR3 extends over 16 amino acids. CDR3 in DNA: TGCAGTGCTAGAGACCTAGCGGGGGCCTCCTACAATGAGCAGTTCTTC. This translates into CSARDLAGASYNEQFF.

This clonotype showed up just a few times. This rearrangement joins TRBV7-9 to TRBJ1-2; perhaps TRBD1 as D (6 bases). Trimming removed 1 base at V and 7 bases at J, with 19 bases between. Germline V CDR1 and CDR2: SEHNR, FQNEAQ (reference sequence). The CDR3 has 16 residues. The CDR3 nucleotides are TGTGCCAGCAGCTTAGATCCACAGGGTACGAGCGGTGGCTACACCTTC. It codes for CASSLDPQGTSGGYTF. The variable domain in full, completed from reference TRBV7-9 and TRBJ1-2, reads DTGVSQNPRHKITKRGQNVTFRCDPISEHNRLYWYRQTLGQGPEFLTYFQNEAQLEKSRLLSDRFSAERPKGSFSTLEIQRTEQGDSAMYLCASSLDPQGTSGGYTFGSGTRLTVV.

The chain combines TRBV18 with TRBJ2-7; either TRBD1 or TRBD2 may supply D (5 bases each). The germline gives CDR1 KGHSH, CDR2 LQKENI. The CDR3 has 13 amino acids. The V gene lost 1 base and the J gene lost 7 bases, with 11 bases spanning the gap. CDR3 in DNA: TGTGCCAGCTCACCACGGGACCTAGTGGAGCAGTACTTC. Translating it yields CASSPRDLVEQYF.

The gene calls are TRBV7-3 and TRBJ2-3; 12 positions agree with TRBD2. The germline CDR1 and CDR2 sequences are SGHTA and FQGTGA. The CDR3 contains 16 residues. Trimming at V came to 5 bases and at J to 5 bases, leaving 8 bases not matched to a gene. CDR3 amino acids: CASSAQPSGRVDTQYF. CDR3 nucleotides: TGTGCCAGCAGCGCCCAGCCTAGCGGGAGGGTAGATACGCAGTATTTT.

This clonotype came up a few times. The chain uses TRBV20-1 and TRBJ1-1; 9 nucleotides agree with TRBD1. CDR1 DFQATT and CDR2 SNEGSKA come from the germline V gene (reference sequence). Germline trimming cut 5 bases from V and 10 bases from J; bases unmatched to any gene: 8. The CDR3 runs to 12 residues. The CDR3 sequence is CSAGGQGLRAFF. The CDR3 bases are TGCAGTGCTGGAGGACAGGGGTTAAGAGCTTTCTTT.

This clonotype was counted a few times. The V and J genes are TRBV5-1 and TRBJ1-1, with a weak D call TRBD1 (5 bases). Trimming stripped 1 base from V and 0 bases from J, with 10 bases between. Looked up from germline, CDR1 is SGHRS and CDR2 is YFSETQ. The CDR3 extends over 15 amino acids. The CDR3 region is CASSLNGGMNTEAFF. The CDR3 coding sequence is TGCGCCAGCAGCTTGAATGGGGGTATGAACACTGAAGCTTTCTTT.

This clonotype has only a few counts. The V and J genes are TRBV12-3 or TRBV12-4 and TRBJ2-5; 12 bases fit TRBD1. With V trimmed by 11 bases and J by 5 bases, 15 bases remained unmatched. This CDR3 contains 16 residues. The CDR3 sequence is CASRHSGTGGRETQYF. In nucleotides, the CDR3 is TGTGCCTCCCGGCATTCGGGGACAGGGGGCAGGGAGACCCAGTACTTC.

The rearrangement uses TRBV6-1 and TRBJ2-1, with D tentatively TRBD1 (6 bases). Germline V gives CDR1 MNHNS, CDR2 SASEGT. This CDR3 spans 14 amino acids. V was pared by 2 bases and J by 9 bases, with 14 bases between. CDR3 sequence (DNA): TGTGCCAGCAGTGAAAAGGGGACATTCGGTGAGCAGTTCTTC. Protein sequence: CASSEKGTFGEQFF.

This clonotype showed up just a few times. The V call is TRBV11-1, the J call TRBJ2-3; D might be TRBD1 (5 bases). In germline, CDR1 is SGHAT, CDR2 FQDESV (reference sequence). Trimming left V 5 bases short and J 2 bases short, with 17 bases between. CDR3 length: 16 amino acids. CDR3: CASSPSRTHPTDTQYF. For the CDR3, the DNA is TGTGCCAGCAGCCCGAGCCGGACACATCCCACAGATACGCAGTATTTT.

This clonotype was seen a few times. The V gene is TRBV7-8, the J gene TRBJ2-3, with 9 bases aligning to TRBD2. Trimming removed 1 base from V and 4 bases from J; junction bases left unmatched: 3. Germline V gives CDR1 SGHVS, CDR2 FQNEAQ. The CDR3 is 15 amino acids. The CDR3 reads CASSLERGDADTQYF. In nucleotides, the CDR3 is TGTGCCAGCAGCTTAGAGCGGGGGGACGCAGATACGCAGTATTTT.

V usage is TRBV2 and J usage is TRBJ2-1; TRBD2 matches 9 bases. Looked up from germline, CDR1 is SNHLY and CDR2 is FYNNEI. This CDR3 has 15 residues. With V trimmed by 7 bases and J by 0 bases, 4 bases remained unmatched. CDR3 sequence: CASKREAGSYNEQFF. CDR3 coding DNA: TGTGCCAGCAAGCGGGAGGCGGGCTCCTACAATGAGCAGTTCTTC.

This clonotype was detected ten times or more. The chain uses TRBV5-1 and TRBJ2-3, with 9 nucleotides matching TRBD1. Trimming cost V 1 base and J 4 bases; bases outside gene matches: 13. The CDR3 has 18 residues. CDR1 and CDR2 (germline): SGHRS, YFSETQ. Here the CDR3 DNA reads TGCGCCAGCAGCTTGTATCCACCGGGACAGGGTTCGGCAGATACGCAGTATTTT. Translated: CASSLYPPGQGSADTQYF.

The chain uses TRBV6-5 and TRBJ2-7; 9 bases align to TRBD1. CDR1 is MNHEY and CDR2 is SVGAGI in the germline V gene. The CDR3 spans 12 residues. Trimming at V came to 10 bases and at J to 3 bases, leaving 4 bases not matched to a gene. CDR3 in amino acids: CATGTGLYEQYF. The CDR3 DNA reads TGTGCCACCGGGACAGGGCTCTACGAGCAGTACTTC.

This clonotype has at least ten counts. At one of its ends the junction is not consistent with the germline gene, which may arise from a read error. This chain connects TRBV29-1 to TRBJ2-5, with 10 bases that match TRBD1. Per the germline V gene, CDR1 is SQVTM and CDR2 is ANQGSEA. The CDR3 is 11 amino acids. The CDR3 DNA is TGCAGCGTTGACGTTGGGACAGGGGTTGACTTC. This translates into CSVDVGTGVDF.

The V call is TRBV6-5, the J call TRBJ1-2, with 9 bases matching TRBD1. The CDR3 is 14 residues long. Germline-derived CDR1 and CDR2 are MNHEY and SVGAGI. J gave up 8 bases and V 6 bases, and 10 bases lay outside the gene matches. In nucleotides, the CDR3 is TGTGCCAGCAGACTACCGGGACAGGGCTTCGGCTACACCTTC. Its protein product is CASRLPGQGFGYTF.

CDR3 sequence (DNA): TGTGCCAGCAGCTTAGCTGAGACAGTGATCCTCACACCCCTCCACTTT. Its protein product is CASSLAETVILTPLHF. The J gene is TRBJ1-6, the V gene TRBV7-9, with TRBD1 as a possible D gene (5 bases). Germline loops: CDR1 SEHNR, CDR2 FQNEAQ (reference sequence). Trimming took off 0 bases at V and 11 bases at J, with 17 bases between the two ends. This CDR3 has 16 amino acids.

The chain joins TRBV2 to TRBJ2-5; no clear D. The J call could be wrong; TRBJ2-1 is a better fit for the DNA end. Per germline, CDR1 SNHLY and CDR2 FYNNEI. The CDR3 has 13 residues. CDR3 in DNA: TGTGCCAGCCTGGGTCCCTTTGGGGATGAGCAGTTCTTC. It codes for CASLGPFGDEQFF.

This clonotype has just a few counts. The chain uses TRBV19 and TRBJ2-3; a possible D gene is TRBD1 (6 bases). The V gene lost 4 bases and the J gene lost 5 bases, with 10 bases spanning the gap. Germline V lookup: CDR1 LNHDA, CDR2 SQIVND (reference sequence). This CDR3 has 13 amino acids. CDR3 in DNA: TGTGCCAGTAGTACCGACAGGAAAGATACGCAGTATTTT. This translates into CASSTDRKDTQYF.

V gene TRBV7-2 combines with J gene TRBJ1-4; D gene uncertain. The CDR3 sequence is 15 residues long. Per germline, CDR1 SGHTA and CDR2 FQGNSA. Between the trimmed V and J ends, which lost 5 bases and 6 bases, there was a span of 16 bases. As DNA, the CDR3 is TGTGCCAGCAGCGCCGTTCCCTGGGAGGATGAAAAACTGTTTTTT. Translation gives CASSAVPWEDEKLFF.

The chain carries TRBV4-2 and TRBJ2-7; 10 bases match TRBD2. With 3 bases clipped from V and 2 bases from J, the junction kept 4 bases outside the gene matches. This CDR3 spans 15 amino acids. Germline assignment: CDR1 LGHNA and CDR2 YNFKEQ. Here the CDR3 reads CASSQSSGGTYEQYF. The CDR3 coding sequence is TGTGCCAGCAGCCAGTCTAGCGGGGGAACCTACGAGCAGTACTTC.